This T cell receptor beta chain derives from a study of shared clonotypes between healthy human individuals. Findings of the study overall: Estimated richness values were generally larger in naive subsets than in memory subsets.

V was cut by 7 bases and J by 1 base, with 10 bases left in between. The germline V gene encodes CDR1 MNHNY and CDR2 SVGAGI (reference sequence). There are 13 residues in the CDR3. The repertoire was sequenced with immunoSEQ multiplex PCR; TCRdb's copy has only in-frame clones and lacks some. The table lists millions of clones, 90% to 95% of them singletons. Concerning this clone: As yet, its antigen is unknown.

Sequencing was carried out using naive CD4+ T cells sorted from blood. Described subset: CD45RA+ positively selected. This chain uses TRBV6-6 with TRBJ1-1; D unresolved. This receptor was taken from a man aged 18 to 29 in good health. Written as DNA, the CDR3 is TGTGCCAGCATCTACCGGGAGAACACTGAAGCTTTCTTT. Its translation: CASIYRENTEAFF.